This TCR beta chain stems from a study of a mutant IDH1 vaccine in newly diagnosed glioma. As for the study in general: The study started vaccination 4-6 weeks after radiotherapy alone, or with temozolomide cycles. Prior therapy was radiotherapy, temozolomide, or both; most received both.

Germline loops: CDR1 SGDLS, CDR2 YYNGEE. The V and J ends lost 3 bases and 6 bases respectively, with 11 bases between them. This CDR3 has 13 residues. Broader study findings: Seemingly, top peripheral T cell clonotype changes bore no relation to pseudoprogression. Vaccine-induced immune responses were detected in about 93% of patients.

Described time point: week 5, during vaccination. The investigators gave 300 ug of mutant IDH1 20-mer peptide in each vaccine dose, together with topical imiquimod. As to this clone: Its matching antigen is unknown.

TCRdb's copy holds only in-frame clones and misses some; the assay was immunoSEQ multiplex PCR. The sample has approximately 60,000 clones, approximately 79% seen once; the top ten hold roughly 3.3%. The TCR was taken from a young woman with glioma. Some clones in this sample may be carry-over from other donors' samples. The sample here was PBMCs, taken from a glioma patient whose treatment included an IDH1 peptide vaccine. This chain uses TRBV9 with TRBJ2-3, with unresolved D. The CDR3 region has the DNA TGTGCCAGCAGCGCCCTTTCGGCTGATACGCAGTATTTT. Translating it yields CASSALSADTQYF.